This entry features one T cell receptor beta chain sequence. The data derive from a study of PD-L1 blockade in urothelial cancer. Each patient gave between 1 and 8 samples of peripheral blood mononuclear cells, which were collected pretreatment and during treatment. Trimming cost V 2 bases and J 0 bases, with 8 bases left between them. The CDR3 has 15 residues. Germline values: CDR1 MDHEN, CDR2 SYDVKM. Clones were sequenced by immunoSEQ multiplex PCR, and TCRdb holds only the in-frame ones, with some missing. The data hold tens of thousands of clones, with more than 75% observed a single time. The sequencing here drew on PBMCs, taken around atezolizumab (anti-PD-L1) treatment. This chain links TRBV28 with TRBJ1-5; D not certain. The clonotype was recovered from a man over 45 with urothelial cancer. The CDR3 here is CASSLPGDSNQPQHF. DNA for the CDR3: TGTGCCAGCAGTTTACCAGGCGATAGCAATCAGCCCCAGCATTTT.